This TCR beta chain was identified in a study of T cells in tuberculosis (dated by TCRdb to about 2018). Regarding the complete study: In the study, CD1B tetramers and high-throughput TCR immunosequencing were combined to characterize T cells specific for the mycobacterial lipid antigen glucose monomycolate (GMM). Points the paper makes about the study in general: T cells that bind the CD1B-GMM tetramer with low affinity may not have been captured by the stringent sort gate.

A remark on this clone: Base qualities are missing; no much larger clone stands one base away.

Thawed, overnight-rested PBMC were stained with GMM-loaded CD1B tetramer, a Live/Dead dye and anti-CD3, then sorted on a FACS Aria II. The CD1B tetramers were loaded with C32 glucose monomycolate that had been purified from Rhodococcus equi. PBMC used for tetramer sorting had been depleted of CD14-expressing monocytes for a separate study before cryopreservation. Around 100,000 tetramer-negative cells were sorted from each donor and analyzed alongside the tetramer-positive cells. Antigen-specific T cells were sorted from a handful of healthy South African adults using GMM-loaded CD1B tetramers. Including cysteine and phenylalanine, the CDR3 has 17 amino acids. Just the 51-base CDR3 DNA is kept, in frame starting at base 1. For this chain, trimming is 2 bases at the V end and 6 bases at the J end, and the number of junction bases without a gene match is 14. CDR1 LGHNA and CDR2 YSLEER are derived from the germline V gene.

Because TCR-alpha and TCR-beta chains were sequenced unpaired, no chain pairing information was available. TCR libraries were generated with the immunoSEQ multiplex PCR assay, using TCR-beta and/or TCR-alpha/delta assays for each sample. The Illumina high-throughput platform was used to sequence the amplified TCR libraries. The original methods were these. Clustering and dimensionality reduction relied on pairwise TCRdist distances among GMM-specific receptors from T cells that were either sorted ex vivo or expanded in vitro. Sequence motifs defined by gene usage and CDR3 content were checked for enrichment by comparing tetramer-positive and tetramer-negative populations. Held by TCRdb, this immuneACCESS table contains in-frame sequences only and omits some clones. Under half of the omission traces to an unresolved V gene where checked; the cause of the rest is unknown. V, J and clone size were drawn from that table, and D and trimming were deduced from the DNA. Here the sample has about 59,000 clones; around 86% occur a single time. Over 10% of the sample belongs to the ten largest clones.

What was sequenced was CD1b-GMM tetramer-negative cells sorted from PBMCs. The sample's cell subset or site label is to be understood as: T cells not binding CD1B-GMM tetramer, sorted from same donor. The clonotype comes from an adult woman with latent tuberculosis. Rearrangement joined TRBV4-3 to TRBJ2-3, with 7 bases matching TRBD2. The sequenced DNA is TGCGCCAGCAGCCAACTACTAGCGTCGCCGGGATTGGATACGCAGTATTTT. This sequence encodes CASSQLLASPGLDTQYF.